Following are 13 T cell receptor beta chains from one sample sequenced in a study of cytomegalovirus exposure and HLA in healthy donors. 60 Vbeta and 13 Jbeta primers were used in PCR. Measured with immunoSEQ multiplex PCR; TCRdb has only the in-frame clones, and not every one. The sample shows 200,000 to 300,000 clones, approximately 84% of them seen only once. Sequencing was performed on PBMCs. The receptors here all came from a girl aged 2 to 10 in good health and CMV-seronegative.

V is TRBV18 and J is TRBJ1-4; D gene ambiguous. V lost 2 bases and J 5 bases, leaving 9 bases between the germline ends. The CDR3 runs 14 residues. CDR1 is KGHSH, CDR2 LQKENI, per germline. CDR3 DNA: TGTGCCAGCTCACCAGGGAGACAAAATGAAAAACTGTTTTTT. This sequence encodes CASSPGRQNEKLFF. Full variable domain (missing parts from reference TRBV18 and TRBJ1-4): NAGVMQNPRHLVRRRGQEARLRCSPMKGHSHVYWYRQLPEEGLKFMVYLQKENIIDESGMPKERFSAEFPKEGPSILRIQQVVRGDSAAYFCASSPGRQNEKLFFGSGTQLSVL.

The rearrangement links TRBV7-8 to TRBJ1-2; TRBD1 is a possible D gene (5 bases). The CDR3 is 15 amino acids. V dropped 3 bases and J dropped 4 bases, with 15 bases sitting between them. The germline gives CDR1 SGHVS, CDR2 FQNEAQ. CDR3 amino acids: CASSLGPPWGYGYTF. The CDR3 DNA follows: TGTGCCAGCAGCTTGGGGCCCCCTTGGGGCTATGGCTACACCTTC.

This clone was seen just once. This chain links TRBV6-1 with TRBJ2-7, with D possibly being TRBD2 (5 bases). The CDR3 has 15 amino acids. V lost 7 bases and J lost 6, with 22 bases in between. The germline CDR1 and CDR2 sequences are MNHNS and SASEGT. CDR3 loop: CASIKAPGLGSEQYF. The CDR3 DNA reads TGTGCCAGCATTAAAGCCCCCGGACTTGGGAGCGAGCAGTACTTC.

Notes on this clone: The same CDR3 also results from other DNA sequences found in this sample. The chain recombines TRBV6-4 with TRBJ1-2; 12 bases line up with TRBD1. The junction had 1 base not matched to a gene; V was cut back by 0 bases and J by 8 bases. Germline-derived CDR1 and CDR2 are MRHNA and SNTAGT. The CDR3 contains 14 residues. CDR3 in DNA: TGTGCCAGCAGTGACTCCGGGACAGGGGGCGGCTACACCTTC. Translating it yields CASSDSGTGGGYTF.

This sequence joins TRBV6-5 and TRBJ1-6; no clear D gene. Between the trimmed V and J ends, which lost 8 bases and 9 bases, there was a span of 20 bases. This CDR3 spans 15 amino acids. Germline CDR1 reads MNHEY; CDR2 reads SVGAGI. CDR3 coding DNA: TGTGCCAGCGGAGGCCCGCTTGGGCCCCCTTCACCCCTCCACTTT. This codes for CASGGPLGPPSPLHF.

Remarks on this clone: The identical CDR3 is also encoded by other nucleotide sequences in the sample. The gene calls are TRBV5-1 and TRBJ2-5; TRBD1 matches at 7 bases. The CDR3 consists of 14 residues. With V trimmed by 0 bases and J by 2 bases, 1 base remained unmatched. The V gene's germline CDR1 is SGHRS and CDR2 YFSETQ. As DNA, the CDR3 is TGCGCCAGCAGCTTGGGACAGGGTCAAGAGACCCAGTACTTC. It translates to CASSLGQGQETQYF.

V gene TRBV7-9 combines with J gene TRBJ2-2, with TRBD2 matching 12 bases. V lost 10 bases, J lost 4 bases, and 7 bases stayed unmatched. Germline-derived CDR1 and CDR2 are SEHNR and FQNEAQ (reference sequence). There are 15 residues in the CDR3. The CDR3 here is CATLLLAGGTGELFF. CDR3 nucleotide sequence: TGTGCCACCCTGCTACTAGCGGGGGGCACCGGGGAGCTGTTTTTT.

This chain connects TRBV2 to TRBJ2-3; no definite D call. The V gene's germline CDR1 is SNHLY and CDR2 FYNNEI. The V end lost 8 bases, the J end lost 6 bases, and 27 bases lay between the germline ends. CDR3 length: 17 residues. CDR3 nucleotides: TGTGCCAGCCCCGGAGCGCCGGAGTCCACGGAGTCGGATACGCAGTATTTT. The encoded protein is CASPGAPESTESDTQYF.

The rearrangement uses TRBV15 and TRBJ2-1; no definite D call. V dropped 1 base and J dropped 4 bases, with 8 bases sitting between them. This CDR3 has 14 amino acids. Germline CDR1 and CDR2: LNHNV and YYDKDF (reference sequence). CDR3 sequence (DNA): TGTGCCACCAGCAGAGTTCAACTTTACAATGAGCAGTTCTTC. Translating it yields CATSRVQLYNEQFF.

To note about this clone: One end of the junction fails to match germline, which may point to a read error. The chain is built from TRBV6-4 and TRBJ2-1; TRBD2 matches at 11 bases. The CDR3 totals 15 residues. Germline lookup yields CDR1 MRHNA and CDR2 SNTAGT. The CDR3 DNA follows: TGTGCCGGCAGTGAAACTAGCGGGAGAATTTCAGAGCAGTTCTTC. The encoded protein is CAGSETSGRISEQFF.

The CDR3, as DNA: TGTGCCAGTAGTGCCGGACAGAGTAACTATGGCTACACCTTC. Its translation: CASSAGQSNYGYTF. The V gene is TRBV19, the J gene TRBJ1-2, with D tentatively TRBD1 (6 bases). CDR1 and CDR2 (germline): LNHDA, SQIVND (reference sequence). There are 14 residues in the CDR3. V lost 5 bases, J lost 1 base, and 11 bases lay in between.

This clone appeared once. The gene calls are TRBV10-3 and TRBJ1-1; 8 positions match TRBD1. V was pared by 6 bases and J by 2 bases, with 8 bases of the junction left unmatched. Germline V gives CDR1 ENHRY, CDR2 SYGVKD. CDR3 size: 15 residues. The DNA of the CDR3 is TGTGCCATCAGAGATGCCGGGACAGGTAACACTGAAGCTTTCTTT. Its protein is CAIRDAGTGNTEAFF.

The genes are TRBV11-2 and TRBJ1-2; D might be TRBD1 (5 bases). From germline, CDR1 is SGHAT and CDR2 FQNNGV. Trimming took 6 bases from V and 2 from J, leaving 13 bases between them. This CDR3 contains 14 residues. The CDR3 nucleotides are TGTGCCAGCAGGCCTCGGGGGGGAAACTATGGCTACACCTTC. Protein sequence: CASRPRGGNYGYTF.